These 32 T cell receptor beta chains share one sample of origin, sequenced in a study of shared T cell receptors in the human thymus. The repertoire was sequenced with immunoSEQ multiplex PCR; TCRdb's copy has only in-frame clones and lacks some. Altogether around 340,000 clones are present, roughly 94% being singletons, with the ten largest covering approximately 0.02%. The sequenced sample consisted of thymocytes. These receptors originate from a human donor.

This clone was counted only a few times. The V gene is TRBV29-1, the J gene TRBJ2-3, with TRBD2 matching over 8 bases. V gave up 4 bases and J gave up 2 bases; unmatched junction bases: 8. CDR1 and CDR2 from the germline V gene are SQVTM and ANQGSEA. The length of the CDR3 is 15 residues. The CDR3 spells CSVGDGGVVTDTQYF. The CDR3 DNA reads as TGCAGCGTTGGGGACGGGGGGGTGGTCACAGATACGCAGTATTTT.

The rearrangement uses TRBV4-1 and TRBJ2-7, with 7 bases lining up with TRBD1. CDR1 MGHRA and CDR2 YSYEKL come from the germline V gene. The length of the CDR3 is 14 residues. Germline trimming cut 3 bases from V and 0 bases from J; bases unmatched to any gene: 2. For the CDR3, the DNA is TGCGCCAGCAGCCAGACAGGGCTCTCCTACGAGCAGTACTTC. Amino acids: CASSQTGLSYEQYF.

The chain joins TRBV12-2 to TRBJ2-7. TRBV12-2 is termed a pseudogene. This CDR3 comprises 14 residues. In nucleotides, the CDR3 is TGTGCAAGTCGCTTAAGTCTGGGGGTACCAGAGCAGTACTTC. Its translation is CASRLSLGVPEQYF.

This chain uses TRBV28 with TRBJ1-2; D is undetermined. The germline V gene has CDR1 MDHEN and CDR2 SYDVKM. The CDR3 runs 14 residues. V lost 2 bases to trimming and J lost 6 bases, with 13 bases between them. The CDR3 DNA follows: TGTGCCAGCAGTTTAGAGGGCCCGGATGATGGCTACACCTTC. This translates into CASSLEGPDDGYTF.

This clone appeared once. V gene TRBV4-1 combines with J gene TRBJ2-2; D is uncertain. With 2 bases removed from V and 2 bases from J, the gap between germline ends came to 12 bases. The length of the CDR3 is 16 residues. The germline V gene encodes CDR1 MGHRA and CDR2 YSYEKL. This CDR3 is CASSQNPQLNTGELFF. CDR3 bases: TGCGCCAGCAGCCAAAACCCCCAGCTAAACACCGGGGAGCTGTTTTTT.

The chain is built from TRBV27 and TRBJ1-5; D ambiguous. The CDR3 extends over 13 amino acids. CDR1 MNHEY and CDR2 SMNVEV come from the germline V gene (reference sequence). V was cut by 6 bases and J by 5 bases, with 11 bases left in between. As DNA, the CDR3 is TGTGCCAGCAGATTTAGGGTTCATCAGCCCCAGCATTTT. Translating gives CASRFRVHQPQHF.

The V call is TRBV7-2, the J call TRBJ2-7, with D tentatively TRBD1 (6 bases). Trimming cost V 3 bases and J 0 bases, with 18 bases left between them. This CDR3 has 17 amino acids. CDR1 and CDR2 from the germline V gene are SGHTA and FQGNSA. Written as DNA, the CDR3 is TGTGCCAGCAGCTTTCGGTTTGGGGGCTTTAGCTCCTACGAGCAGTACTTC. Amino acid sequence: CASSFRFGGFSSYEQYF.

The rearrangement uses TRBV10-3 and TRBJ2-3; D assignment may be TRBD1 or TRBD2 (5 bases each). The germline V gene encodes CDR1 ENHRY and CDR2 SYGVKD. The V and J ends lost 4 bases and 0 bases respectively, with 5 bases between them. The CDR3 runs to 13 residues. The CDR3 region is CAISGGSTDTQYF. CDR3 bases: TGTGCCATCAGTGGGGGGAGCACAGATACGCAGTATTTT.

This sequence joins TRBV5-1 and TRBJ2-5; D possibly uses TRBD1 or TRBD2 (5 bases each). Germline assignment: CDR1 SGHRS and CDR2 YFSETQ. Trimming cost V 5 bases and J 9 bases, with 11 bases left between them. This CDR3 comprises 11 residues. CDR3 coding DNA: TGCGCCAGCAGTTTAAGAGGGGCCCAGTACTTC. Translated, it gives CASSLRGAQYF.

The V gene is TRBV19, the J gene TRBJ2-1; 9 bases line up with TRBD2. The CDR3 totals 17 residues. Germline V gene lookup returns CDR1 LNHDA and CDR2 SQIVND (reference sequence). Unmatched junction bases numbered 7, after V lost 4 bases and J lost 0 bases. CDR3 sequence: CASSTRLAESSYNEQFF. The CDR3 region has the DNA TGTGCCAGTAGTACCCGACTAGCGGAAAGCTCCTACAATGAGCAGTTCTTC.

This rearrangement joins TRBV18 to TRBJ1-3; D possibly corresponds to TRBD1 (6 bases). The CDR3 runs 17 residues. The ends were cut back, 2 bases at V and 0 bases at J, with 14 bases in the middle. CDR1 KGHSH and CDR2 LQKENI come from the germline V gene. The CDR3 is CASSPGGGRSSGNTIYF. The CDR3 DNA follows: TGTGCCAGCTCACCAGGAGGGGGGAGAAGCTCTGGAAACACCATATATTTT.

The gene calls are TRBV12-5 and TRBJ2-7; TRBD1 aligns across 7 bases. Germline-derived CDR1 and CDR2 are LGHNT and FRNRAP. This CDR3 has 15 residues. The junction had 6 bases not matched to a gene; V was cut back by 2 bases and J by 2 bases. The CDR3 DNA is TGTGCTAGTGGTTTGTTACCGGGACAGACCTACGAGCAGTACTTC. It is translated as CASGLLPGQTYEQYF. Filled out from reference TRBV12-5 and TRBJ2-7, the complete variable domain reads DARVTQTPRHKVTEMGQEVTMRCQPILGHNTVFWYRQTMMQGLELLAYFRNRAPLDDSGMPKDRFSAEMPDATLATLKIQPSEPRDSAVYFCASGLLPGQTYEQYFGPGTRLTVT.

In DNA form, the CDR3 reads TGTGCCAGCAGTTTGATCCTGTTCGGGGGCTTGGGCTTTAGCACAGATACGCAGTATTTT. This translates into CASSLILFGGLGFSTDTQYF. The chain links TRBV27 to TRBJ2-3, with D perhaps assigned TRBD1 or TRBD2 (6 bases each). Trimming took 3 bases from V and 0 from J, leaving 25 bases between them. CDR1 and CDR2 (germline): MNHEY, SMNVEV (reference sequence). The CDR3 extends over 20 amino acids.

The chain carries TRBV5-1 and TRBJ2-1; TRBD1 agrees at 7 bases. The J segment lost 3 bases and the V segment lost 2 bases, leaving 8 bases of the junction unmatched. Germline V CDR1 and CDR2: SGHRS, YFSETQ. This CDR3 spans 16 amino acids. CDR3 sequence (DNA): TGCGCCAGCAGCTTTCCTGACAGGGTGGTCTACAATGAGCAGTTCTTC. This translates into CASSFPDRVVYNEQFF.

The rearrangement joins TRBV6-5 to TRBJ2-7; D unresolved. V was clipped by 4 bases and J by 7 bases, with 5 bases between them. CDR1 is MNHEY and CDR2 is SVGAGI in the germline V gene. The CDR3 loop spans 10 amino acids. In DNA, the CDR3 is TGTGCCAGCAGTTTACGGGAGCAGTACTTC. Translated, it gives CASSLREQYF.

This clone was seen just once. The V and J genes are TRBV6-6 and TRBJ1-2, with no clear D. The CDR3 is 14 residues long. Germline V gene data show CDR1 as MNHNY and CDR2 as SVGAGI (reference sequence). V lost 10 bases to trimming and J lost 4 bases, with 19 bases between them. The CDR3 spells CATQITQAPYGYTF. DNA for the CDR3: TGTGCCACACAAATAACCCAGGCGCCCTATGGCTACACCTTC.

V usage is TRBV7-9 and J usage is TRBJ2-1; D perhaps matches TRBD2 (5 bases). Germline CDR1 reads SEHNR; CDR2 reads FQNEAQ (reference sequence). The CDR3 is 12 amino acids. V shed 5 bases and J shed 3 bases, with 5 bases lying between them. This CDR3 reads CASSRDYNEQFF. The CDR3 coding sequence is TGTGCCAGCAGCCGGGACTACAATGAGCAGTTCTTC.

The genes are TRBV7-3 and TRBJ2-1, with D unclear. V gave up 5 bases and J gave up 8 bases, with 13 bases separating them. The CDR3 length is 13 residues. In germline, CDR1 is SGHTA, CDR2 FQGTGA. The CDR3 reads CASSLRALDEQFF. CDR3 nucleotides: TGTGCCAGCAGCCTCCGGGCCCTCGATGAGCAGTTCTTC.

The chain employs TRBV5-6 and TRBJ2-1, with 7 bases identical to TRBD1. The CDR3 contains 15 residues. Germline trimming cut 7 bases from V and 2 bases from J; bases unmatched to any gene: 9. Germline CDR1 reads SGHDT; CDR2 reads YYEEEE. CDR3 nucleotides: TGTGCCAGCGACTCAGGGGGAGAGACCTACAATGAGCAGTTCTTC. Amino acids: CASDSGGETYNEQFF.

This sequence joins TRBV6-5 and TRBJ1-2; maybe TRBD1 (5 bases). Germline V CDR1 and CDR2: MNHEY, SVGAGI. V dropped 2 bases and J dropped 5 bases, with 15 bases sitting between them. The CDR3 length is 15 residues. CDR3 protein: CASSYIDPGGYGYTF. The CDR3 DNA sequence: TGTGCCAGCAGTTACATTGACCCGGGGGGGTATGGCTACACCTTC.

This chain joins TRBV14 and TRBJ1-2; TRBD1 matches 8 bases. The length of the CDR3 is 13 residues. Trimming at V came to 4 bases and at J to 7 bases, leaving 5 bases not matched to a gene. From germline, CDR1 is SGHDN and CDR2 FVKESK. The CDR3 bases are TGTGCCAGCAGCCGCCCGGACAGGGCTGGCTACACCTTC. Amino acid sequence: CASSRPDRAGYTF.

The chain combines TRBV12-2 with TRBJ2-7; whether TRBD2, the table's D call, matches the DNA was not checked. TRBV12-2 is a pseudogene segment. The CDR3 is 18 residues long. CDR3 nucleotides: TGTGCAAGTCGCCCTCCCGGGGAGAGGGAGGGCCCAAAGTACGAGCAGTACTTC. This codes for CASRPPGEREGPKYEQYF.

This rearrangement joins TRBV27 to TRBJ2-7; 7 bases fit TRBD2. V shed 0 bases and J 7 bases; nucleotides not matched to a gene: 12. Germline CDR1 MNHEY, CDR2 SMNVEV (reference sequence). This CDR3 has 16 amino acids. The CDR3 bases are TGTGCCAGCAGTTTATCTTTTTTGGGCGGGAGAGGTGAGCAGTACTTC. Encoded protein: CASSLSFLGGRGEQYF.

This chain joins TRBV5-1 and TRBJ1-2, with 11 positions matching TRBD1. Losses at the gene ends were 3 bases for V and 4 bases for J; bases not matched to a gene: 5. Germline values: CDR1 SGHRS, CDR2 YFSETQ. This CDR3 contains 15 residues. The CDR3 loop is CASSWDRGRFYGYTF. CDR3 coding DNA: TGCGCCAGCAGCTGGGACAGGGGGAGGTTCTATGGCTACACCTTC.

This clone showed up just a few times. The gene calls are TRBV18 and TRBJ1-2; D not resolved. This CDR3 comprises 17 residues. Germline assignment: CDR1 KGHSH and CDR2 LQKENI. Trimming left V 4 bases short and J 1 base short, with 19 bases between. CDR3 coding DNA: TGTGCCAGCTCACGAACAAGGACGGACGACAATAACTATGGCTACACCTTC. It codes for CASSRTRTDDNNYGYTF.

Worth noting for this clone: Germline and junction disagree at one end, which may indicate a read error. The chain employs TRBV7-2 and TRBJ2-5; TRBD2 matches at 12 bases. The germline CDR1 and CDR2 sequences are SGHTA and FQGNSA. This CDR3 contains 18 residues. This CDR3 reads CASSLEGASGRDKEIQYF. CDR3 coding DNA: TGTGCCAGCAGCTTAGAAGGTGCTAGCGGGAGGGACAAAGAGATCCAGTACTTC.

V and J are TRBV6-4 and TRBJ2-2; D is unresolved. Germline-derived CDR1 and CDR2 are MRHNA and SNTAGT. Trimming pared 2 bases from V and 3 bases from J, leaving 7 bases between. This CDR3 spans 14 amino acids. The CDR3 DNA sequence: TGTGCCAGCAGTGACCGCAGGTACACCGGGGAGCTGTTTTTT. It is translated as CASSDRRYTGELFF.

The chain joins TRBV29-1 to TRBJ1-1; 9 nucleotides align to TRBD1. This CDR3 has 13 amino acids. In germline, CDR1 is SQVTM, CDR2 ANQGSEA. V gave up 3 bases and J gave up 6 bases; unmatched junction bases: 5. Written as DNA, the CDR3 is TGCAGCGTTGATTTACAGGGGGCGTCTGAAGCTTTCTTT. It codes for CSVDLQGASEAFF.

The chain is built from TRBV2 and TRBJ2-2; 7 bases are a match to TRBD1. V shed 5 bases and J 6 bases; nucleotides not matched to a gene: 12. The CDR3 loop spans 16 amino acids. Per the germline V gene, CDR1 is SNHLY and CDR2 is FYNNEI. CDR3 bases: TGTGCCAGCAGTCGGCGAGGGGGCATCGATGCCGGGGAGCTGTTTTTT. Protein product: CASSRRGGIDAGELFF.

The V and J genes are TRBV5-4 and TRBJ2-1; 12 bases match TRBD2. V trimming: 0 bases; J trimming: 5 bases; junction bases outside the gene matches: 3. Germline CDR1 SGHNT, CDR2 YYREEE (reference sequence). The CDR3 sequence is 16 residues long. CDR3 bases: TGTGCCAGCAGCTTGGAGGGACTAGCGGGTCACAATGAGCAGTTCTTC. Translated: CASSLEGLAGHNEQFF.

The genes are TRBV27 and TRBJ2-1; TRBD1 might be the D (5 bases). From germline, CDR1 is MNHEY and CDR2 SMNVEV (reference sequence). Trimming pared 3 bases from V and 10 bases from J, leaving 13 bases between. The CDR3 runs 13 residues. The DNA of the CDR3 is TGTGCCAGCAGTTTCCTTACAGGAACCGAGCAGTTCTTC. Translating gives CASSFLTGTEQFF.

The rearrangement joins TRBV28 to TRBJ2-1, with TRBD2 identical over 11 bases. V shed 3 bases and J 4 bases; nucleotides not matched to a gene: 11. This CDR3 spans 18 amino acids. The germline CDR1 and CDR2 sequences are MDHEN and SYDVKM. The CDR3 spells CASSFRPSGRLEYNEQFF. The CDR3 nucleotides read TGTGCCAGCAGTTTTAGGCCTAGCGGGAGGCTGGAGTACAATGAGCAGTTCTTC.